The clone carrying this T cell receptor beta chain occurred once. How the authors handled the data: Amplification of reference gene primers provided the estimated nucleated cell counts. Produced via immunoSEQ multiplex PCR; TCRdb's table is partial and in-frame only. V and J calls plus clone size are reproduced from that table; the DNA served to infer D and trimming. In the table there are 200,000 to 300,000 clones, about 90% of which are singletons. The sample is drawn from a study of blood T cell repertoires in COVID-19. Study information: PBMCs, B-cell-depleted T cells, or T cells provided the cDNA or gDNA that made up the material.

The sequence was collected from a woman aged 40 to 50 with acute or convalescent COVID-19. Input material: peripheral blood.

Written as DNA, the CDR3 is TGTGCCAGCAGCCCCCGACAGGGAGACTACACCTTC. It encodes CASSPRQGDYTF. The chain couples TRBV9 to TRBJ1-2, with 7 bases that match TRBD1. The length of the CDR3 is 12 residues. The ends lost 4 bases at V and 10 bases at J; junction bases unmatched: 7. Germline lookup yields CDR1 SGDLS and CDR2 YYNGEE.